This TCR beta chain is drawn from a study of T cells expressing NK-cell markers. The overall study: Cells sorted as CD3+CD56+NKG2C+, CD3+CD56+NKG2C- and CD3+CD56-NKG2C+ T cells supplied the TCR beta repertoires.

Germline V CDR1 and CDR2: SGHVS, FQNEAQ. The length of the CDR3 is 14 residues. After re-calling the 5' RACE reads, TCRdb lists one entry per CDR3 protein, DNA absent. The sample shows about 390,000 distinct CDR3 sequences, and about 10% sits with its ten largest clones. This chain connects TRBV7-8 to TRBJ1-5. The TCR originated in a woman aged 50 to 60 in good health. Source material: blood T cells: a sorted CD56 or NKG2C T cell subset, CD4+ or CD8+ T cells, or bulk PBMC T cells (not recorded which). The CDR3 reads CASSSTGRDQPQHF. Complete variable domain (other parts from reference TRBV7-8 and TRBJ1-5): GAGVSQSPRYKVAKRGQDVALRCDPISGHVSLFWYQQALGQGPEFLTYFQNEAQLDKSGLPSDRFFAERPEGSVSTLKIQRTQQEDSAVYLCASSSTGRDQPQHFGDGTRLSIL.